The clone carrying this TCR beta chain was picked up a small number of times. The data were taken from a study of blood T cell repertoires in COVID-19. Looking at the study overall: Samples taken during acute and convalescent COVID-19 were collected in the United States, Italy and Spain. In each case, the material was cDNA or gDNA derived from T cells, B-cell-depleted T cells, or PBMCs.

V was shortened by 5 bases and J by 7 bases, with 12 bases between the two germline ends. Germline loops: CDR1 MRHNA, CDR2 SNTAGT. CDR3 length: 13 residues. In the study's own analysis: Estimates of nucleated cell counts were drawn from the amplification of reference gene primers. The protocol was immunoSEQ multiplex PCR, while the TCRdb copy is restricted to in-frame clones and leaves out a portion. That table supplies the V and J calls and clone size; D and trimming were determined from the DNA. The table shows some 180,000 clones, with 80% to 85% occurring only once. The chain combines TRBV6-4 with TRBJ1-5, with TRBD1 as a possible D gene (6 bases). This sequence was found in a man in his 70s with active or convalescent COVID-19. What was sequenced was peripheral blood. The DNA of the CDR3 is TGTGCCAGCAGTCAAGACAGGACCCAGCCCCAGCATTTT. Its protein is CASSQDRTQPQHF.